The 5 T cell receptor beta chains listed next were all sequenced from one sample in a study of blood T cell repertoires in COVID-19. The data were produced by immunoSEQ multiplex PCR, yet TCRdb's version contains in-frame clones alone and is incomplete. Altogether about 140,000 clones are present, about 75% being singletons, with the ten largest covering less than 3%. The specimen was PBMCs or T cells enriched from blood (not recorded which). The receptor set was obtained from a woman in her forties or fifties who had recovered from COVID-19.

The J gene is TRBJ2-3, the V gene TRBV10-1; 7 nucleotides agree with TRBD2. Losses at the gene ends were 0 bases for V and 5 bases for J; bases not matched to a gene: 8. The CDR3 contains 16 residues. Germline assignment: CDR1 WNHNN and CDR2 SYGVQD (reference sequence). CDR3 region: CASSESVGGRGDTQYF. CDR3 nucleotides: TGCGCCAGCAGTGAGTCTGTAGGCGGGAGAGGAGATACGCAGTATTTT.

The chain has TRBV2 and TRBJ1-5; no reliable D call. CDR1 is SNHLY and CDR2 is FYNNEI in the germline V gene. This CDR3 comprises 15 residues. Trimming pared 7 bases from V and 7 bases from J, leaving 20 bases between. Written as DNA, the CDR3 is TGTGCCAGCACCTCCGAGGCGCCCGACGTACAGCCCCAGCATTTT. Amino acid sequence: CASTSEAPDVQPQHF.

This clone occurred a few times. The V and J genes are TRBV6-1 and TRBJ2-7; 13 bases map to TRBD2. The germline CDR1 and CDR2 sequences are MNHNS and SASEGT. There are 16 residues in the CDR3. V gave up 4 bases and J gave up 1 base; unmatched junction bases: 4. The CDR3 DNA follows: TGTGCCAGCAGTGTGGGACTAGCGGGATCATCCTACGAGCAGTACTTC. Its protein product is CASSVGLAGSSYEQYF.

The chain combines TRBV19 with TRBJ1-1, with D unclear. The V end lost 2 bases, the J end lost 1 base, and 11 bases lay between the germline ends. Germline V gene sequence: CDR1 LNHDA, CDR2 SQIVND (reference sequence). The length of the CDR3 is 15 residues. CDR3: CASSIPPRGNTEAFF. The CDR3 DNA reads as TGTGCCAGTAGTATACCCCCTCGGGGGAACACTGAAGCTTTCTTT.

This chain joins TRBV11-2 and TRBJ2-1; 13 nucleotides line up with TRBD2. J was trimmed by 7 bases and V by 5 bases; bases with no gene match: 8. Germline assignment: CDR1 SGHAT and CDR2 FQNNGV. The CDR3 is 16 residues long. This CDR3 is CASSQLAGGPLNEQFF. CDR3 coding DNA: TGTGCCAGCAGCCAACTAGCGGGGGGGCCTCTGAATGAGCAGTTCTTC.